These 2 T cell receptor beta chains were all obtained from the same sample, sequenced in a study of blood T cell repertoires in COVID-19. Clones were read by immunoSEQ multiplex PCR, and TCRdb kept only the in-frame ones, dropping some. The data show just over 350,000 clones, roughly 87% seen once. Sequencing was done on a sample of PBMCs or T cells enriched from blood (not recorded which). These receptors were taken from a woman aged 25 to 39 who had recovered from COVID-19.

This clone was recorded a few times. This rearrangement joins TRBV27 to TRBJ2-3; D not resolved. Trimming left V 6 bases short and J 1 base short, with 11 bases between. Germline loops: CDR1 MNHEY, CDR2 SMNVEV (reference sequence). The CDR3 is 14 amino acids. The CDR3 DNA reads TGTGCCAGCAGCCGCCAGACTGGCACAGATACGCAGTATTTT. Translated: CASSRQTGTDTQYF.

This chain connects TRBV18 to TRBJ2-3; TRBD2 aligns across 7 bases. In germline, CDR1 is KGHSH, CDR2 LQKENI. This CDR3 is built from 15 residues. After removal of 2 bases from V and 1 base from J, the junction contained 3 bases not matched to a gene. The CDR3 is CASSPWAGGTDTQYF. The CDR3 nucleotides read TGTGCCAGCTCACCATGGGCGGGGGGCACAGATACGCAGTATTTT.